One TCR beta chain is described in this entry. The antigen is not known. The sample originates from a study of cytomegalovirus exposure and HLA in healthy donors. Points from the study as a whole: Reportedly, diagnosis of cytomegalovirus status by the classifier showed high specificity and sensitivity.

Amplification used 60 Vbeta primers and 13 Jbeta primers. The table came from immunoSEQ multiplex PCR; TCRdb's copy has only in-frame clones and leaves some out. The sample lists about 110,000 clones; about 78% were seen once. V trimming: 2 bases; J trimming: 14 bases; junction bases outside the gene matches: 16. This CDR3 has 15 amino acids. CDR1 is MDHEN, CDR2 SYDVKM, per germline. The V gene is TRBV28, the J gene TRBJ1-1, with 8 bases lining up with TRBD1. This receptor was identified in a man in his thirties or forties in good health and CMV-seronegative. Input material: PBMCs. This CDR3 reads CASSLGDGWGTGQFF. CDR3 in DNA: TGTGCCAGCAGTTTAGGGGACGGGTGGGGGACAGGACAATTCTTT.